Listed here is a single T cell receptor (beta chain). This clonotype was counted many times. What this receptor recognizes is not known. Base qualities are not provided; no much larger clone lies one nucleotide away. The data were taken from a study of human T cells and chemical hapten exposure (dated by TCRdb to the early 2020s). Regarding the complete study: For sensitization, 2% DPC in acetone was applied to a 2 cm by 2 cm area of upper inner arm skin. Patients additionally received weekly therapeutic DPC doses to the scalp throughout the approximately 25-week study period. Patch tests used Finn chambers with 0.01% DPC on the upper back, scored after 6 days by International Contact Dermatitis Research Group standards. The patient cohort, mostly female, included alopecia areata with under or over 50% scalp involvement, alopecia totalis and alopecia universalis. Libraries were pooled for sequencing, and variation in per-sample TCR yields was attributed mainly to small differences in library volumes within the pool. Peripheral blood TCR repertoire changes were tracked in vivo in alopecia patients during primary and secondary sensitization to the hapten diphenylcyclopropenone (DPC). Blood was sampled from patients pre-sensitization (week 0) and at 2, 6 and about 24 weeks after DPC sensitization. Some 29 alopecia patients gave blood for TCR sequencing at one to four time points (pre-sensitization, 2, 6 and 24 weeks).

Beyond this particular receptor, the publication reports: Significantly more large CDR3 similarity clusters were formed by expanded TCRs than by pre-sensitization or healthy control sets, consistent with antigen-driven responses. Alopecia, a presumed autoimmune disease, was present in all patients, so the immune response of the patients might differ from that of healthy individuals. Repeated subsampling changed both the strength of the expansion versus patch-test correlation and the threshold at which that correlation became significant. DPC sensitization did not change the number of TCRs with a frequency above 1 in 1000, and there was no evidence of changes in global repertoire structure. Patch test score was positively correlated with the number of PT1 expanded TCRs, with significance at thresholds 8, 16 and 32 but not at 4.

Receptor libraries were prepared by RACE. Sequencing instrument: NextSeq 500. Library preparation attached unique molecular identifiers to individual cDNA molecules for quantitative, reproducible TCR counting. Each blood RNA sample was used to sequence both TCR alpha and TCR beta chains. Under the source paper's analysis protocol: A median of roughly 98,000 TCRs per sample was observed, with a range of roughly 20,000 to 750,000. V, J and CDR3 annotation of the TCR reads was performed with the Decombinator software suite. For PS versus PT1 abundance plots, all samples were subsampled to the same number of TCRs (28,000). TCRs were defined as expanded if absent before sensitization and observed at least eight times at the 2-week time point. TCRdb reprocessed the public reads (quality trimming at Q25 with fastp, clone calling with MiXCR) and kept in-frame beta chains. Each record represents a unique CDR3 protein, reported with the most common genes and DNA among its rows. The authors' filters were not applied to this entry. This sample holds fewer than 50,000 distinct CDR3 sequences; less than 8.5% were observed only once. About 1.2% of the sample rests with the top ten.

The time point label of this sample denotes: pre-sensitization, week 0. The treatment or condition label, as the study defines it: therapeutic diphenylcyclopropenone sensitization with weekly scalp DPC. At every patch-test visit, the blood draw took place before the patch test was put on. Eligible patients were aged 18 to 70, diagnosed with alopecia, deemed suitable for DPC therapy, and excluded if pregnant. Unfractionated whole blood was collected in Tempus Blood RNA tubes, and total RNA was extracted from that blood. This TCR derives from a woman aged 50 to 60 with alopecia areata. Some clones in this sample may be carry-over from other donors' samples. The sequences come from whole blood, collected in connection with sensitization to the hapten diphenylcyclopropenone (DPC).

The CDR3 corresponds to CASSTRTGNTGELFF. The DNA sequence follows: TGTGCCAGCAGTACGCGGACGGGGAACACCGGGGAGCTGTTTTTT. The receptor chain draws on TRBV6-6 and TRBJ2-2, with an unclear D gene assignment. Taken from cysteine to phenylalanine, the CDR3 has 15 residues. The entry retains the CDR3 DNA only, 45 bases that are in frame from base 1. V lost 5 bases and J lost 1 base; the stretch between them is 11 bases long. The germline V gene (reference sequence) sets CDR1 to MNHNY and CDR2 to SVGAGI.